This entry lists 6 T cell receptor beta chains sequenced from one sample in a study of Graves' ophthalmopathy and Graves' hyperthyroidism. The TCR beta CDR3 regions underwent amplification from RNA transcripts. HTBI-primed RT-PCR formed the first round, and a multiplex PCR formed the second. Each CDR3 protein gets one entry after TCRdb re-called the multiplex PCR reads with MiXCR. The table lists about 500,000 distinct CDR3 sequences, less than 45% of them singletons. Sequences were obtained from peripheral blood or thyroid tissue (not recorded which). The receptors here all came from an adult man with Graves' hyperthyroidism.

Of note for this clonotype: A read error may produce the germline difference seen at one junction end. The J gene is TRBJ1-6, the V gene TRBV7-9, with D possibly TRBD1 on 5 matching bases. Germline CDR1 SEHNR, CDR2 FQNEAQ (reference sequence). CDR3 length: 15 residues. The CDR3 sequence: CTSSPTGLGHSPLHF. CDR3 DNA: TGTACCAGCAGCCCCACGGGACTGGGGCATTCACCCCTCCACTTT. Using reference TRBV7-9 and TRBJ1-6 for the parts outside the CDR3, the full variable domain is DTGVSQNPRHKITKRGQNVTFRCDPISEHNRLYWYRQTLGQGPEFLTYFQNEAQLEKSRLLSDRFSAERPKGSFSTLEIQRTEQGDSAMYLCTSSPTGLGHSPLHFGNGTRLTVT.

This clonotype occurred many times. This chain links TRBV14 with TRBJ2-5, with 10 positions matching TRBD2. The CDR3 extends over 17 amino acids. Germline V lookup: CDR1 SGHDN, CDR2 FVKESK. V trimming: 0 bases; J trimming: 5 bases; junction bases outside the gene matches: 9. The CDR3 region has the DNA TGTGCCAGCAGCCAAGATTGGGCTAGCGGGAGTGGTGAGACCCAGTACTTC. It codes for CASSQDWASGSGETQYF.

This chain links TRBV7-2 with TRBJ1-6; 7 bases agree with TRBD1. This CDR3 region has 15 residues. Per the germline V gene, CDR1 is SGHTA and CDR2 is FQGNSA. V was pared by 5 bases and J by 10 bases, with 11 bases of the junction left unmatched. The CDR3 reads CASSPDRARSSPLHF. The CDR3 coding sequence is TGTGCCAGCAGCCCAGACAGGGCTCGAAGCTCACCCCTCCACTTT. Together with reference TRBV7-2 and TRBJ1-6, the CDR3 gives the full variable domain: GAGVSQSPSNKVTEKGKDVELRCDPISGHTALYWYRQSLGQGLEFLIYFQGNSAPDKSGLPSDRFSAERTGGSVSTLTIQRTQQEDSAVYLCASSPDRARSSPLHFGNGTRLTVT.

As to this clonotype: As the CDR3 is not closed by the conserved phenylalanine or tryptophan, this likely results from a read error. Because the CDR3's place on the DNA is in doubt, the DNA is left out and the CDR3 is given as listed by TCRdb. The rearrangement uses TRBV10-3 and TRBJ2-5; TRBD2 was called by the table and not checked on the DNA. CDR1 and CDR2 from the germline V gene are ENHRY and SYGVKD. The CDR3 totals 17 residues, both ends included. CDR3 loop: CAISESLGLDYGYTFGS.

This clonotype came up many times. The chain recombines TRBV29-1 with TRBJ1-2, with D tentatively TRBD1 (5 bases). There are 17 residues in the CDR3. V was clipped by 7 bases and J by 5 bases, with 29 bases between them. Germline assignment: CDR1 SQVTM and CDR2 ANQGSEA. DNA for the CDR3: TGCAGCGCCGAGGAGGGTGGGACCGCCTTCGTAAAGTATGGCTACACCTTC. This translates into CSAEEGGTAFVKYGYTF.

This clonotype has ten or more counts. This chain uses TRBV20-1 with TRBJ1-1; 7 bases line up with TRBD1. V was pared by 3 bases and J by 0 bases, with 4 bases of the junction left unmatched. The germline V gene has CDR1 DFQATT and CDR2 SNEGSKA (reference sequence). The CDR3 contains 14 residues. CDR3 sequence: CSARQDRMNTEAFF. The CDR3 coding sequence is TGCAGTGCTAGGCAGGACAGGATGAACACTGAAGCTTTCTTT.